These 27 T cell receptor beta chains were sequenced from one sample in a study of T cells in women clearing cervical HPV infection. Assay: immunoSEQ multiplex PCR; the TCRdb copy retains only in-frame clones and omits some. Here the sample table reports roughly 20,000 clones. Sequencing used blood buffy coat. These receptors all come from a woman between 18 and 75 years old with a cervical HPV16 infection that either progressed to CIN3+ or cleared (not recorded which).

Details on this clone: The read finishes 3 residues shy of the CDR3 end, and the germline J gene is used to complete it. This chain uses TRBV2 with TRBJ2-1; possibly TRBD1 or TRBD2 for D (6 bases each). With 5 bases removed from V and 5 bases from J, the gap between germline ends came to 16 bases. The CDR3 loop spans 15 amino acids. Germline V gene sequence: CDR1 SNHLY, CDR2 FYNNEI. CDR3 DNA, as far as it was read: TGTGCCAGCAGTAAGGAGGGGGTAGTCCACAATGAG. This translates into CASSKEGVVHNE. The whole CDR3 reads CASSKEGVVHNEQFF.

Points on this clone: The read terminates 3 residues ahead of where the CDR3 ends, so the germline J gene completes it. The rearrangement links TRBV18 to TRBJ2-1; TRBD1 might be the D (5 bases). Germline V lookup: CDR1 KGHSH, CDR2 LQKENI. This CDR3 has 15 residues. V lost 3 bases and J 0 bases, leaving 9 bases between the germline ends. Here the CDR3 reads CASSPRTTSYNEQFF. The sequenced CDR3 bases are TGTGCCAGCTCACCCCGGACAACCTCCTACAATGAG.

Notes on this clone: The read terminates 3 residues before the CDR3 end, so the remaining end is supplied by the germline J gene. The V and J genes are TRBV2 and TRBJ2-5; 13 bases align to TRBD2. The CDR3 sequence is 16 residues long. Germline V gives CDR1 SNHLY, CDR2 FYNNEI. V shed 6 bases, J shed 1 base, and the junction held 5 bases outside the gene matches. The CDR3 bases that were read are TGTGCCAGCAGCCCTAGACTAGCGGGGGGCCAAGAGACC. It codes for CASSPRLAGGQET. The CDR3, in full, reads CASSPRLAGGQETQYF.

Concerning this clone itself: The read finishes 3 residues shy of the CDR3 end, and the germline J gene is used to complete it. This chain connects TRBV18 to TRBJ2-6, with 13 bases that match TRBD2. The V gene end was trimmed by 2 bases and the J gene end by 2 bases; junction bases not matched to a gene: 3. The CDR3 is 18 residues long. Germline CDR1 KGHSH, CDR2 LQKENI. Incomplete CDR3 DNA: TGTGCCAGCTCACCAGAACTAGCGGGGGGGACTGGGGCCAACGTC. It translates to CASSPELAGGTGANV. The whole CDR3 protein is CASSPELAGGTGANVLTF.

Notes on this clone: Read data end 3 residues before the CDR3 end; the end is taken from the germline J gene. This chain connects TRBV7-3 to TRBJ1-5; 11 bases line up with TRBD1. The CDR3 consists of 17 residues. V dropped 3 bases and J dropped 0; count of bases not matched to a gene: 4. Germline V gene lookup returns CDR1 SGHTA and CDR2 FQGTGA. CDR3 DNA, as far as it was read: TGTGCCAGCAGCTTCGGACAGGGGGCTCTTAGCAATCAGCCC. Protein product: CASSFGQGALSNQP. The entire CDR3 reads CASSFGQGALSNQPQHF.

Worth noting for this clone: The CDR3 end is not reached by the read, which stops 3 residues before it; the germline J gene fills it in. The rearrangement links TRBV6-2 or TRBV6-3 to TRBJ1-2; TRBD1 aligns across 11 bases. The V and J ends lost 2 bases and 6 bases, in that order; junction bases with no gene match: 8. Germline CDR1 is MNHEY and CDR2 is SVGEGT. CDR3 length: 16 residues. The CDR3 sequence: CASSYGTGGILDGYTF. CDR3 DNA (partial): TGTGCCAGCAGTTACGGGACAGGGGGGATCTTGGATGGC.

Remarks on this clone: The CDR3 end is not reached by the read, which stops 3 residues before it; the germline J gene fills it in. This chain connects TRBV18 to TRBJ1-3; D unclear. The CDR3 covers 18 residues. The V gene lost 4 bases and the J gene lost 2 bases, with 21 bases spanning the gap. CDR1 and CDR2 (germline): KGHSH, LQKENI. Incomplete CDR3 DNA: TGTGCCAGCTCACAGGTGGCAGATCTAGGCATCGCTGGAAACACC. Residues: CASSQVADLGIAGNT. The full CDR3 sequence reads CASSQVADLGIAGNTIYF.

As regards this clone: The CDR3 end lies 3 residues beyond the end of the read and is filled in from the germline J gene. V gene TRBV2 combines with J gene TRBJ2-1, with D maybe TRBD2 (5 bases). The V and J ends lost 5 bases and 0 bases respectively, with 11 bases between them. The CDR3 extends over 15 amino acids. Germline CDR1 and CDR2: SNHLY and FYNNEI. CDR3 in amino acids: CASSPLESSYNEQFF. The DNA read from the CDR3 is TGTGCCAGCAGTCCACTAGAAAGCTCCTACAATGAG. Full variable domain (rest looked up from reference TRBV2 and TRBJ2-1): EPEVTQTPSHQVTQMGQEVILRCVPISNHLYFYWYRQILGQKVEFLVSFYNNEISEKSEIFDDQFSVERPDGSNFTLKIRSTKLEDSAMYFCASSPLESSYNEQFFGPGTRLTVL.

As to this clone: The read terminates 3 residues ahead of where the CDR3 ends, so the germline J gene completes it. This chain uses TRBV19 with TRBJ2-1, with D perhaps TRBD2 (5 bases). The V gene lost 4 bases and the J gene lost 5 bases, with 15 bases spanning the gap. This CDR3 spans 15 amino acids. Per germline, CDR1 LNHDA and CDR2 SQIVND (reference sequence). The CDR3 reads CASSNRFLADNEQFF. CDR3 bases read: TGTGCCAGTAGTAACCGGTTCCTAGCCGACAATGAG.

Points on this clone: The CDR3 is cut off 3 residues early in the read; its end comes from the germline J gene. The genes are TRBV7-3 and TRBJ2-1, with D tentatively TRBD1 (6 bases). Germline lookup yields CDR1 SGHTA and CDR2 FQGTGA. V lost 5 bases and J 9 bases, leaving 14 bases between the germline ends. The CDR3 runs to 13 residues. Incomplete CDR3 DNA: TGTGCCAGCAGCCGCGAGGGGGTAGCTGAG. Translation gives CASSREGVAE. The whole CDR3 region reads CASSREGVAEQFF.

Remarks on this clone: The read terminates 3 residues before the CDR3 end, so the remaining end is supplied by the germline J gene. The V and J genes are TRBV18 and TRBJ1-6; D may be TRBD1 (5 bases). The germline V and J ends were trimmed by 0 bases and 7 bases, with 13 bases remaining between them. Germline V lookup: CDR1 KGHSH, CDR2 LQKENI. This CDR3 has 16 amino acids. The sequenced part of the CDR3 DNA is TGTGCCAGCTCACCACCGAACCGACAGTCCAATTCACCC. It translates to CASSPPNRQSNSP. The whole CDR3 protein is CASSPPNRQSNSPLHF.

Note on this clone: The DNA ends 3 residues before the CDR3 does, and the rest of the CDR3 is filled in from the germline J gene. V gene TRBV10-3 combines with J gene TRBJ1-5; 8 positions match TRBD1. The J segment lost 6 bases and the V segment lost 3 bases, leaving 10 bases of the junction unmatched. The CDR3 length is 16 residues. CDR1 ENHRY and CDR2 SYGVKD come from the germline V gene. The CDR3 protein is CAISDPTGQGGQPQHF. Partial CDR3 DNA: TGTGCCATCAGTGACCCAACAGGACAGGGAGGTCAGCCC.

The CDR3: CASSHEADRGGTGELFF. The CDR3 bases that were read are TGCGCCAGCAGTCACGAGGCCGACAGGGGCGGCACCGGGGAG. The chain uses TRBV23-1 and TRBJ2-2; 8 bases are a match to TRBD1. Coverage ceases 3 residues before the CDR3 finishes, and the germline J gene fills in the end. TRBV23-1 is assigned to the ORF class and has an uncertain function. V shed 3 bases, J shed 4 bases, and the junction held 10 bases outside the gene matches. This CDR3 comprises 17 residues.

Concerning this clone: The sequenced fragment ends 3 residues before the CDR3 boundary, so the rest is inferred from the germline J gene. The chain employs TRBV10-3 and TRBJ2-1; weak D call: TRBD1 (6 bases). The CDR3 is 14 amino acids. The V end was cut by 4 bases, the J end by 4 bases, with 11 bases between. Germline V gene data show CDR1 as ENHRY and CDR2 as SYGVKD. The CDR3 sequence is CAISAGEGYNEQFF. CDR3 DNA, as far as it was read: TGTGCCATCAGTGCAGGGGAAGGTTACAATGAG.

Notes on this clone: The read gets to within 3 residues of the CDR3 end, and the germline J gene fills in the rest. V and J are TRBV7-2 and TRBJ1-2; 7 positions agree with TRBD1. Per germline, CDR1 SGHTA and CDR2 FQGNSA. The CDR3 has 15 amino acids. V lost 3 bases to trimming and J lost 2 bases; unmatched junction nucleotides: 6. The CDR3 loop is CASSFTKGQNYGYTF. The CDR3 DNA, read in part, is TGTGCCAGCAGCTTTACTAAGGGACAGAACTATGGC.

Turning to this clone: The sequenced fragment ends 3 residues before the CDR3 boundary, so the rest is inferred from the germline J gene. V is TRBV6-2 or TRBV6-3 and J is TRBJ2-1, with D possibly being TRBD1 (6 bases). CDR1 MNHEY and CDR2 SVGEGT come from the germline V gene. This CDR3 contains 12 residues. The V end was cut by 6 bases, the J end by 6 bases, with 9 bases between. The CDR3 loop reads CASRLDSNEQFF. The sequenced CDR3 bases are TGTGCCAGCAGGCTGGACAGCAATGAG.

Regarding this clone: Coverage ceases 3 residues before the CDR3 finishes, and the germline J gene fills in the end. The V call is TRBV20-1, the J call TRBJ2-1, with 7 bases lining up with TRBD2. CDR1 is DFQATT, CDR2 SNEGSKA, per germline (reference sequence). Losses at the gene ends were 0 bases for V and 0 bases for J; bases not matched to a gene: 8. This CDR3 has 17 residues. Partial CDR3 DNA: TGCAGTGCTAGAGACGCTAGCGGCTTAAGCTCCTACAATGAG. This encodes CSARDASGLSSYNE. The whole CDR3 sequence is CSARDASGLSSYNEQFF.

Frequency places this clone as medium-sized. Read sequence stops 3 residues before the CDR3 end, and the germline J gene provides the missing end. V is TRBV6-2 or TRBV6-3 and J is TRBJ2-5; D perhaps matches TRBD2 (6 bases). CDR3 length: 16 residues. Between the trimmed V and J ends, which lost 4 bases and 1 base, there was a span of 16 bases. Per the germline V gene, CDR1 is MNHEY and CDR2 is SVGEGT. CDR3 loop: CASSFGWRRAQETQYF. The CDR3 bases that were read are TGTGCCAGCAGTTTCGGTTGGAGGAGGGCCCAAGAGACC.

On this clone itself: The read terminates 3 residues ahead of where the CDR3 ends, so the germline J gene completes it. The V call is TRBV7-8, the J call TRBJ1-5; 12 bases are a match to TRBD1. Germline CDR1 is SGHVS and CDR2 is FQNEAQ. Losses at the gene ends were 5 bases for V and 7 bases for J; bases not matched to a gene: 9. This CDR3 region has 16 residues. The sequenced part of the CDR3 DNA is TGTGCCAGCAGCCCGCGGGGACAGGGGGCAGGACAGCCC. It yields the protein CASSPRGQGAGQP. The full CDR3 sequence reads CASSPRGQGAGQPQHF.

The CDR3: CSARDRGSDDQPQHF. The sequenced part of the CDR3 DNA is TGCAGTGCTAGAGATCGGGGGTCGGATGATCAGCCC. This chain connects TRBV20-1 to TRBJ1-5; perhaps TRBD1 as D (5 bases). Read coverage stops 3 residues before the CDR3 terminus; the germline J gene supplies the remainder. CDR3 size: 15 residues. The V end was cut by 0 bases, the J end by 5 bases, with 14 bases between. Germline assignment: CDR1 DFQATT and CDR2 SNEGSKA (reference sequence).

A word on this clone: The read terminates 3 residues ahead of where the CDR3 ends, so the germline J gene completes it. The chain couples TRBV2 to TRBJ1-1; D uncertain. The CDR3 is 13 amino acids. V lost 5 bases and J lost 6, with 13 bases in between. Per germline, CDR1 SNHLY and CDR2 FYNNEI. The CDR3 loop reads CASSQPGRAEAFF. Partial CDR3 DNA: TGTGCCAGCAGTCAGCCGGGTCGGGCTGAA. The full variable domain, completed using reference TRBV2 and TRBJ1-1, is EPEVTQTPSHQVTQMGQEVILRCVPISNHLYFYWYRQILGQKVEFLVSFYNNEISEKSEIFDDQFSVERPDGSNFTLKIRSTKLEDSAMYFCASSQPGRAEAFFGQGTRLTVV.

A note on this clone: The read terminates 3 residues before the CDR3 end, so the remaining end is supplied by the germline J gene. The rearrangement links TRBV2 to TRBJ2-5; TRBD2 might be the D (5 bases). Germline V gene sequence: CDR1 SNHLY, CDR2 FYNNEI. The CDR3 is 14 residues long. V lost 0 bases to trimming and J lost 2 bases, with 7 bases between them. The CDR3 spells CASSEARTQETQYF. Incomplete CDR3 DNA: TGTGCCAGCAGTGAAGCTAGGACTCAAGAGACC.

CDR3: CASSFRGVYGYTF. The sequenced part of the CDR3 DNA is TGTGCCAGCAGTTTTCGAGGGGTCTATGGC. The chain recombines TRBV12-3 or TRBV12-4 with TRBJ1-2; D is perhaps TRBD1 (5 bases). The read halts 3 residues ahead of the CDR3 end, with the missing end drawn from the germline J gene. V was shortened by 3 bases and J by 4 bases, with 9 bases between the two germline ends. CDR3 size: 13 residues.

Of note for this clone: Coverage ceases 3 residues before the CDR3 finishes, and the germline J gene fills in the end. This chain joins TRBV7-8 and TRBJ1-4; D possibly corresponds to TRBD1 (6 bases). This CDR3 has 14 residues. Germline V gene data show CDR1 as SGHVS and CDR2 as FQNEAQ. Trimming stripped 5 bases from V and 5 bases from J, with 12 bases between. The CDR3 region is CASSRGGGNEKLFF. The part of the CDR3 DNA that was read is TGTGCCAGCAGCAGAGGGGGTGGAAATGAAAAA. The full variable domain, its missing parts supplied by reference TRBV7-8 and TRBJ1-4, is GAGVSQSPRYKVAKRGQDVALRCDPISGHVSLFWYQQALGQGPEFLTYFQNEAQLDKSGLPSDRFFAERPEGSVSTLKIQRTQQEDSAVYLCASSRGGGNEKLFFGSGTQLSVL.

About this clone: Sequencing ends 3 residues short of the CDR3 end; the germline J gene provides the rest. This rearrangement joins TRBV20-1 to TRBJ1-2, with D uncertain. CDR1 and CDR2 (germline): DFQATT, SNEGSKA (reference sequence). CDR3 length: 11 amino acids. V lost 6 bases and J lost 7, with 12 bases in between. The sequenced CDR3 bases are TGCAGTGCCCCAACCAAGGCTGGC. This codes for CSAPTKAG. The whole CDR3 sequence reads CSAPTKAGYTF.

Notes on this clone: The missing CDR3 end, 3 residues past where the read stops, is filled in from the germline J gene. The V gene is TRBV29-1, the J gene TRBJ2-7; D not certain. V gave up 3 bases and J gave up 5 bases, with 11 bases separating them. Looked up from germline, CDR1 is SQVTM and CDR2 is ANQGSEA. CDR3 length: 12 residues. Partial CDR3 DNA: TGCAGCGTTGATCCTCCTCGGGACGAG. Translating gives CSVDPPRDE. Given in full, the CDR3 is CSVDPPRDEQYF.

In the case of this clone: The read terminates 3 residues before the CDR3 end, so the remaining end is supplied by the germline J gene. The chain has TRBV4-1 and TRBJ1-5; tentative D call: TRBD1 (6 bases). Germline lookup yields CDR1 MGHRA and CDR2 YSYEKL. CDR3 length: 15 residues. V was trimmed by 4 bases and J by 2 bases, leaving 12 bases between them. CDR3 sequence: CASSPTGPGNQPQHF. The sequenced CDR3 bases are TGCGCCAGCAGCCCGACAGGACCCGGCAATCAGCCC.